This TCR beta chain was sequenced during a study of OX40 agonist ivuxolimab in advanced cancers. Study-level background: Ivuxolimab, which targeted the costimulatory receptor OX40 (CD134), was an agonistic, fully human IgG2 monoclonal antibody. Peripheral TCRbeta sequencing aimed to test whether ivuxolimab altered TCR sequence diversity and caused clonal T-cell expansion. The dose-escalation cohort was roughly 83% male with a mean age of approximately 60 years, ranging from about 23 to 85. Intravenous ivuxolimab was administered to patients every 2 weeks at six dose levels: 0.01, 0.1, 0.3, 1.5, 3 and 10 mg/kg. Of the approximately 50 patients in dose escalation, approximately 20 had hepatocellular carcinoma, around 15 had melanoma, 9 had renal cell carcinoma and 9 had head and neck cancer. The paper reports the monotherapy dose-escalation portion (N of about 47 patients) of the phase I ivuxolimab trial. Three dose-escalation patients achieved partial responses, one with hepatocellular carcinoma and two with cutaneous melanoma. Patients were allowed to have had prior anti-PD-1, anti-PD-L1 or anti-CTLA-4 therapy, and about 40% of the dose-escalation patients had been treated with checkpoint inhibitors. Points the paper makes about the study in general: At doses of 0.1 to 3.0 mg/kg, clonal expansion of both CD4+ and CD8+ blood T cells was observed from baseline to week 6. In the 0.1-3.0 mg/kg groups, partial responders had among the lowest normalized peripheral clonal expansion, particularly in CD8+ T cells. Which antigens the clonally expanded peripheral T cells were specific for was not determined. Low levels of normalized T-cell clonal expansion were also seen in some nonresponding patients. After ivuxolimab, CD8+ T cells had more expanded clones than CD4+ T cells on average.

A word on this clone: Its target antigen remains unknown. Per-base quality was not reported, and no clone a single base away is much larger than it.

Patients with a history of autoimmune disease or receiving systemic immunosuppression were excluded from the trial. Peripheral blood for TCR sequencing was collected from all dose cohorts at baseline, on cycle 4 day 1, and on cycle 7 day 1. The samples were drawn from a first-in-human, open-label, multicenter phase I dose-escalation trial of ivuxolimab. Adults with locally advanced or metastatic head and neck squamous cell, hepatocellular, melanoma or renal cell carcinoma were enrolled in the trial. CD4+ and CD8+ T cells were sorted separately from peripheral blood before TCR sequencing. The CDR3, from cysteine to phenylalanine, totals 12 residues. Here the CDR3 DNA is all that survives: 36 bases in frame from base 1. CDR1 and CDR2 were assigned from the germline V gene as KGHSH and LQKENI. Genomic DNA was extracted from sorted cells for sequencing of the TCRbeta CDR3 region. The immunoSEQ Assay was used to sequence the TCRbeta CDR3 regions. The table comes from immuneACCESS by way of TCRdb, which keeps in-frame sequences with V and J called. Part of the clones is missing from these tables; in studies checked, under half for an unresolved V gene and the rest for unknown reasons. The sample table contains 13,000 to 15,000 clones; only one count was recorded for about three quarters of them. Approximately 16% of the sample belongs to the ten largest clones.

The sequence is built from TRBV18 and TRBJ2-5, with the D segment identity uncertain. The assigned J gene may be wrong: the sequence end matches TRBJ2-7 better. The sequences come from CD4+ or CD8+ T cells sorted from blood, collected in a trial of the OX40 agonist ivuxolimab. The source is an adult with an advanced solid tumor such as melanoma, head and neck, liver or kidney cancer. CDR3 sequence: CASSLNTYEQYF. In nucleotides, the sequence is TGTGCCAGCTCACTAAACACCTACGAGCAGTACTTC.